These T cell receptor beta chains were read from a single sample in a study of T cells in Graves' hyperthyroidism and ophthalmopathy. TCRdb independently ran MiXCR on the multiplex PCR reads; one entry per CDR3 protein. The sample shows some 510,000 distinct CDR3 sequences, around 46% of them seen only once. Sequencing was carried out using peripheral blood or thyroid tissue (not recorded which). Every receptor here comes from a woman aged 18-29 years with Graves' hyperthyroidism. CDR3s include the opening cysteine and the closing phenylalanine or tryptophan. Each record gives: V gene, D gene, J gene, CDR3 length, clone size, CDR3 DNA, CDR3 protein. A D gene is named only where the DNA matches it firmly. Clone size is not always given. Where it is, it says once, few, many or a class for expanded clones.

>TRBV19|.|TRBJ1-3|15|.
TGTGCCAGTAGTATAGAAAACAGCTCTGGAAACACCATATATTTT
CASSIENSSGNTIYF
>TRBV10-3|TRBD1|TRBJ1-1|13|.
TGTGCCATCAGACCGACAGGGGGAACTGAAGCTTTCTTT
CAIRPTGGTEAFF
>TRBV29-1|.|TRBJ1-6|16|.
TGCAGCGGCCCTTCGAGGGGGGGACTGAATAATTCACCCCTCCACTTT
CSGPSRGGLNNSPLHF
>TRBV29-1|TRBD2|TRBJ2-7|14|many
TGCAGCGTTGCAGGGACTAGCGGGCTGTACGAGCAGTACTTC
CSVAGTSGLYEQYF
>TRBV2|.|TRBJ2-7|14|.
TGTGCCAGCAGTGCTAGGGACACTTCCTACGAGCAGTACTTC
CASSARDTSYEQYF
>TRBV7-9|.|TRBJ1-6|16|few
TGTGCCAGCAGCCCCGCCGGGCTACTAGGGAAGTCACCCCTCCACTTT
CASSPAGLLGKSPLHF
>TRBV7-2|TRBD2|TRBJ2-7|15|.
TGTGCCAGCAGCCAAATACTAGCGGGAGCTGGAGAGCAGTACTTC
CASSQILAGAGEQYF
>TRBV10-3|.|TRBJ1-5|13|.
TGTGCCATCAACCCAGCGGGGTTGCAGCCCCAGCATTTT
CAINPAGLQPQHF
>TRBV7-2|.|TRBJ2-5|14|.
TGTGCCAGCAGCTTAATGGGCTACCAAGAGACCCAGTACTTC
CASSLMGYQETQYF
>TRBV20-1|.|TRBJ2-7|12|.
TGCAGCACCCGACATGCAACCTACGAGCAGTACTTC
CSTRHATYEQYF
>TRBV24-1|.|TRBJ2-5|14|few
TGTGCCAGCAGCCGTAGGACAGTACAAGAGACCCAGTACTTC
CASSRRTVQETQYF
>TRBV19|TRBD1|TRBJ1-4|16|.
TGTGCCAGTACAAACCCGACAGGGACTGGTGGTGAAAAACTGTTTTTT
CASTNPTGTGGEKLFF
>TRBV2|TRBD2|TRBJ2-7|15|.
TGTGCCAGCAGTGAAGGGGCTAGCGGGACCAACGAGCAGTACTTC
CASSEGASGTNEQYF
>TRBV20-1|TRBD1|TRBJ1-2|15|.
TGCAGTGCTAGTGCTTTCGAGACAGGGGACTATGGCTACACCTTC
CSASAFETGDYGYTF
>TRBV7-8|TRBD1|TRBJ1-5|16|few
TGTGCCAGCAGCCTCCCCGGGACAGGGACTTCTCAGCCCCAGCATTTT
CASSLPGTGTSQPQHF
>TRBV4-2|.|TRBJ2-7|13|few
TGTGCCAGTAAGGGGGGAGCGGACTACGAGCAGTACTTC
CASKGGADYEQYF
>TRBV29-1|.|TRBJ1-1|12|.
TGCAGCGTTGCTGGCGGGCTTGGTGTATCTTTCTTT
CSVAGGLGVSFF
>TRBV7-9|TRBD1|TRBJ2-7|15|few
TGTGCCAGCAGCTCACAGGGGCGCAGCTCCTACGAGCAGTACTTC
CASSSQGRSSYEQYF
>TRBV7-9|TRBD1|TRBJ1-5|14|.
TGTGCCAGCAGCTTCAAAACAGGGGATCAGCCCCAGCATTTT
CASSFKTGDQPQHF
>TRBV12-3/TRBV12-4|.|TRBJ1-1|14|.
TGTGCCAGCATGGGTGCTGTTTGGAACACTGAAGCTTTCTTT
CASMGAVWNTEAFF
>TRBV2|.|TRBJ1-4|13|many
TGTGCCAGCAGTGAGGAGGGTGGTGAAAAACTGTTTTTT
CASSEEGGEKLFF
>TRBV29-1|TRBD1|TRBJ1-2|11|.
TGCAGCTCCGACAGGGGATATGGCTACACCTTC
CSSDRGYGYTF
>TRBV4-1|.|TRBJ2-7|14|.
TGCGCCAGCAGCCCCGGGACTGATTACTACGAGCAGTACTTC
CASSPGTDYYEQYF
>TRBV5-1|.|TRBJ2-7|13|few
TGCGCCAGCAGGGACCTCACCTCCTACGAGCAGTACTTC
CASRDLTSYEQYF
>TRBV5-1|.|TRBJ1-6|14|.
TGCGCCAGCAGCTTGGCCTTCGGGGATTCACCCCTCCACTTT
CASSLAFGDSPLHF
>TRBV10-2|.|TRBJ1-2|13|once
TGTGCCAGCAGCAAGACAGGACACTATGGCTACACCTTC
CASSKTGHYGYTF
>TRBV10-1|TRBD2|TRBJ2-5|12|.
TGCGCCACTAGCGGGAGCAGAGAGACCCAGTACTTC
CATSGSRETQYF
>TRBV6-1|.|TRBJ1-5|15|.
TGTGCCAGCAGTTACACCGGGGGGCAAAGTCAGCCCCAGCATTTT
CASSYTGGQSQPQHF
>TRBV2|TRBD1|TRBJ1-6|14|.
TGTGCCAGCAGTGAAGCGCAGGGGGGATCCCCCCTCCACTTT
CASSEAQGGSPLHF
>TRBV20-1|TRBD1|TRBJ1-1|14|few
TGCAGTGCTAGCCGCGGACAGGTGAACACTGAAGCTTTCTTT
CSASRGQVNTEAFF
>TRBV7-9|.|TRBJ1-6|13|many
TGTGCCAGCAGCTTATCACGCGGTTCACCCCTCCACTTT
CASSLSRGSPLHF
>TRBV24-1|TRBD2|TRBJ2-7|18|.
TGTGCCACCAGTGATACAGGACAGGGGACTAGCGGGAGAGGCGAGCAGTACTTC
CATSDTGQGTSGRGEQYF
>TRBV19|.|TRBJ1-5|12|.
TGTGCCAGTCACGAACGGGACCAGCCCCAGCATTTT
CASHERDQPQHF
>TRBV7-6|.|TRBJ2-5|18|.
TGTGCCAGCAGCCGAAGGGTTCGCGGAGCACCGTACCAAGAGACCCAGTACTTC
CASSRRVRGAPYQETQYF
>TRBV25-1|.|TRBJ1-6|12|.
TGTGCTAGAGTGGGCACCAATTCACCCCTCCACTTT
CARVGTNSPLHF
>TRBV18|TRBD2|TRBJ2-2|14|.
TGTGCCAGCTCCGCAGCGGGAGTGTGGCGGGAGCTGTTTTTT
CASSAAGVWRELFF
>TRBV14|.|TRBJ2-6|15|.
TGTGCCAGCAGCCAAGGACAGGCTGGGGCCAACGTCCTGACTTTC
CASSQGQAGANVLTF
>TRBV29-1|TRBD2|TRBJ2-7|15|few
TGCAGCGTTACCGGGACTAGCGGGAGTATCTACGAGCAGTACTTC
CSVTGTSGSIYEQYF
>TRBV7-9|.|TRBJ2-2|16|.
TGTGCCAGCAGCCTGGGGACATTAACGAACACCGGGGAGCTGCTTTTT
CASSLGTLTNTGELLF
>TRBV7-8|TRBD2|TRBJ2-7|15|few
TGTGCCAGCAGTACGCCGGGACTAGCGACCTACGAGCAGTACTTC
CASSTPGLATYEQYF
>TRBV24-1|TRBD1|TRBJ2-1|16|.
TGTGCCACCAGTGACACCCGAAGTGGACAGGGGGGTGAGCAGTTCTTC
CATSDTRSGQGGEQFF
>TRBV6-5|TRBD1|TRBJ2-7|13|.
TGTGCCAGCAGTTCGACAGGGTTCACCGAGCAGTACTTC
CASSSTGFTEQYF
>TRBV9|TRBD1|TRBJ2-5|16|once
TGTGCCAGCAGCGAATCCGGGACAGGGAATCCCAAGTCCCAGTACTTC
CASSESGTGNPKSQYF